This T cell receptor beta chain came from a study of cytomegalovirus exposure and HLA in healthy donors (dated by TCRdb to 2017 to 2019). As for the study more broadly: According to an earlier analysis of a few hundred of the donors, some 170 million T cells yielded roughly 110 million unique TCR beta sequences and around 280 Gb of sequence data. HLA typing covered class I and class II loci at four-digit resolution. All discovery cohort repertoires had been generated on a single sequencing platform. An earlier analysis of about 600 of the donors used high-throughput TCR beta sequencing to judge whether each TCR beta V gene segment behaved as functional or pseudogenic. To study patterns of TCR occurrence, a later analysis re-analyzed previously published TCR beta repertoires from around 660 donors and added high-resolution HLA genotyping. Approximately 310 gigabases of sequencing data and approximately 85 million unique TCR sequences were included in an early release covering roughly 700 HLA-typed donors. The T cell repertoires of some 700 subjects were profiled by immunosequencing and related to cytomegalovirus serostatus. Typing coverage varied by locus: roughly 629-640 donors for A, B, C, DRB1 and DQB1; roughly 500 for DQA1; over 600 for DPA1; fewer than 480 for DPB1. To predict cytomegalovirus infection status, the study brought together high-throughput TCR immunosequencing, statistical association of individual TCRs with disease status, and machine learning. Of the roughly 420 genotyped donors, 75% to 85% were placed in the genetic ancestry cluster associated with self-reported Caucasian donors. The study aimed to test whether cataloging public T cell receptors could reveal signatures of past pathogen exposure. Because of strong linkage in the cohort, roughly five DR-DQ haplotypes were treated as single units for association and clustering. The later analysis used no new phenotypic data to find candidate immune exposures, relying instead on TCR beta sequences and their occurrence across donors. Donor age, sex, ethnicity and CMV serostatus were collected together with the repertoire data. Among several hundred genotyped donors of the cohort, an average of around 240,000 unique TCR beta nucleotide sequences was sequenced per donor, of which 15% to 20% were non-productive. A later genetic analysis took genome-wide SNP genotypes for about three fifths of the 666 donors and used that subset as a discovery cohort. A separate validation cohort of approximately 130 different subjects was used in addition to the roughly 670-subject first cohort. Results the study describes overall, beyond this receptor: A group of highly shared sequence variants was considered likely to be a technical artifact of the sequencing pipeline. Sequencing depth was assumed to be roughly uniform across donors in the presence/absence analyses, though that assumption may not hold. In both the original and validation cohorts, the classifier was reported to diagnose cytomegalovirus status with high specificity and sensitivity. The study gave a list of around 170 TCR beta chains associated with cytomegalovirus. The authors suggested that the approach could potentially be generalized to other disease states and immunological phenotypes. According to a later genetic analysis, donors in an Asian-associated ancestry cluster had fewer N-insertions in productive TCRs than the roughly 670-donor mean. At a false discovery rate of 0.05, a later analysis linked 16,951 TCR beta sequences to specific HLA alleles. A few of the identified cytomegalovirus-associated TCR beta chains were confirmed in vitro to be specific for cytomegalovirus antigens. The cohort was sequenced for TCR beta chains only, and without alpha or paired-chain data the features that could be detected were limited. Strong co-occurrence of HLA alleles, especially DR and DQ, made assigning TCR associations to individual alleles difficult. An association between a missense DCLRE1C variant and V-gene and J-gene trimming of TCR beta chains was found in a later genetic analysis and replicated in an independent cohort. In a later analysis, several top co-occurrence clusters were reported to appear linked to parvovirus B19, influenza, CMV and Epstein-Barr virus. HLA typing was unavailable for some donors at each locus, so association tests used only the typed subset. A later analysis found that TCR association rates varied across HLA loci, with DRB1 alleles showing the most associated TCRs and HLA-C alleles the fewest. Most TCR sequences were seen in very few donors, while some public TCRs were found in many individuals. In an earlier analysis of approximately 590 of the donors, most TCR beta V segments appeared in productive rearrangements about 87% or about 30% of the time, broadly matching IMGT annotations. A later analysis found that HLA-associated TCR beta chains were more clonally expanded and had lower generation probabilities than equally common non-associated chains. According to a later analysis, most CMV-associated TCR beta chains appeared to be HLA-restricted, and the HLA associations seemed to be driven largely by CMV exposure. CMV serostatus was the only immune exposure information available for the cohort. Linkage disequilibrium might explain the correlated functional status among segregating V segments, but an unknown experimental factor could not be ruled out. Because counts were too low, approximately 18 rarely observed V segments, including chromosome 9 orphons, were excluded from the earlier analysis of 587 of the donors. A further reported finding was that TCR beta sequences accurately predicted the HLA-A and HLA-B alleles for most subjects in the first cohort. Because the 87-base-pair reads could not distinguish some IMGT-functional V segments, including TRBV6-2 and TRBV6-3, those segments were excluded.

Notes on this clone: The specificity of this receptor is unknown.

The cohort consisted of more than 650 healthy bone marrow donors. At the time of sampling, every cohort member was nominally healthy, though immune exposures that went unrecorded were likely present. The donor was CMV seronegative and belonged to the group of under 400 seronegative cohort members. Every donor gave a peripheral blood sample, and the peripheral blood mononuclear cells from that sample were used for TCR beta sequencing. Genomic DNA extraction from the blood cell samples was performed with the Qiagen DNeasy Blood Extraction Kit. The library relied on the immunoSEQ multiplex PCR assay. The multiplex PCR relied on a mix of 60 forward primers for TCR Vbeta segments and 13 reverse primers for TCR Jbeta segments. A multiplex PCR assay on genomic DNA amplified the CDR3 region of rearranged TCR beta genes. Amplified TCR beta libraries were sequenced as 87-base-pair reads on the Illumina HiSeq System. Per the authors' processing: Across the 600 to 700 repertoires, a later analysis counted 80 million or so unique TCR beta chains, 9 million to 14 million of which were shared by at least two donors. To remove PCR and sequencing errors, raw reads were error-corrected and collapsed into unique sequences using a nearest-neighbor algorithm that merged closely related sequences. CDR3 sequences were aligned to IMGT reference sequences to assign V, D and J gene segments. For a sequence to be retained, at least a six-nucleotide match to both a V gene segment and a J gene segment was required. Rearrangements were classified as productive when the CDR3 lacked stop codons and remained in frame with V and J, and all other rearrangements were classified as non-productive. Following IMGT convention, CDR3 was defined as the stretch from the second conserved V-encoded cysteine up to the conserved J-encoded phenylalanine. The earlier analysis of 500 to 650 of the donors excluded any sequence lacking an unambiguous match to a single V gene segment. An earlier analysis of a few hundred of the donors classified V segments as functional when productive rearrangements were above 56.7% and as segregating when the standard deviation between donors was above 5%. To diagnose cytomegalovirus status from the catalog of TCR beta chain sequences, a statistical classification framework was built. In a later analysis, V and J genes were assigned by comparing TCR nucleotide sequences against IMGT/GENE-DB human TR gene sequences. In a later analysis, CDR3 sequences and most-parsimonious VDJ recombination scenarios were assigned using the TCRdist pipeline. A later analysis defined each TCR beta chain by its CDR3 amino acid sequence plus V-gene family, and excluded reads lacking a unique V-gene family. To address suspected cross-contamination and a sequencing artifact, a later analysis removed roughly 640 highly shared, low-generation-probability nucleotide sequences. In a later analysis, a clonal expansion index for each public chain was calculated from normalized within-repertoire ranks of inferred template counts. In a later analysis, generation probabilities were computed with a VDJ recombination model fitted to out-of-frame rearrangements, and the resulting probabilities were checked against IGoR. In a later analysis, hypergeometric tests were used to score TCR-TCR, TCR-HLA and TCR-CMV co-occurrence, with a repertoire-size bias correction applied to TCR pairs. False discovery rates were estimated in a later analysis by permuting HLA or CMV assignments 20 times. In a later analysis, co-occurring TCRs were grouped with DBSCAN, and TCRdist sequence similarity was added when clustering was performed within HLA-allele-positive subsets. Co-occurrence clustering excluded repertoires with fewer than 30,000 or more than 120,000 public chains, plus five with anomalous nucleotide sharing. TCRdb stores this immuneACCESS table with in-frame sequences only. Part of the clones is absent; in the studies checked, under half of the shortfall reflects unresolved V genes, and no reason is known for the rest. D and trimming come from the DNA, and the V and J calls and clone size come from that table. The table of this sample itemizes 130,000 or so clones. The top ten clones comprise under 2% of the sample.

From the cysteine through the phenylalanine, the CDR3 covers 16 amino acids. Just the 48-base CDR3 DNA is kept, in frame starting at base 1. CDR1 SGDLS and CDR2 YYNGEE were looked up in the germline V gene. V is pruned by 0 bases and J by 3 bases, leaving 8 bases of the junction without a gene match. This receptor was obtained from a woman aged 40 to 55 in good health and CMV-seronegative. Rearrangement joined TRBV9 to TRBJ2-7; the junction holds 8 bases that match TRBD1. The sequencing input was PBMCs. The CDR3 region has the sequence CASSVAPGGFFYEQYF. The base sequence is TGTGCCAGCAGCGTAGCACCAGGGGGCTTTTTCTACGAGCAGTACTTC.